The 30 T cell receptor beta chains listed next were all sequenced from one sample in a study of cytomegalovirus exposure and HLA in healthy donors. The PCR made use of 60 Vbeta and 13 Jbeta primers. This table comes from immunoSEQ multiplex PCR, and its TCRdb copy is limited to in-frame clones, with some not included. The sample consists of about 300,000 clones, roughly 85% of them appearing once. Sequencing was done on a sample of PBMCs. The receptors originated from a man between 40 and 49 years old in good health and CMV-seropositive.

The genes are TRBV18 and TRBJ1-1, with D tentatively TRBD1 (5 bases). The germline V gene has CDR1 KGHSH and CDR2 LQKENI. The CDR3 sequence is 15 residues long. V gave up 1 base and J gave up 3 bases, with 12 bases separating them. As DNA, the CDR3 is TGTGCCAGCTCACCACTAGGGGTTTCGGACACTGAAGCTTTCTTT. This gives the protein CASSPLGVSDTEAFF.

For this clone: Other DNA sequences in this specimen translate into the identical CDR3. This chain uses TRBV27 with TRBJ2-7; TRBD1 aligns across 10 bases. V lost 6 bases to trimming and J lost 3 bases; unmatched junction nucleotides: 5. The CDR3 length is 14 residues. Germline CDR1 is MNHEY and CDR2 is SMNVEV (reference sequence). CDR3 loop: CASSPGTGVYEQYF. The DNA for the CDR3 is TGTGCCAGCAGCCCCGGGACAGGGGTCTACGAGCAGTACTTC.

This clone was detected once. The chain recombines TRBV27 with TRBJ2-7; TRBD2 matches 14 bases. Trimming at V came to 5 bases and at J to 3 bases, leaving 6 bases not matched to a gene. The CDR3 extends over 16 amino acids. From germline, CDR1 is MNHEY and CDR2 SMNVEV (reference sequence). The CDR3 DNA reads TGTGCCAGCAGTGGGCGGACTAGCGGGAGGATCTACGAGCAGTACTTC. Protein: CASSGRTSGRIYEQYF.

V and J are TRBV9 and TRBJ2-5; no firm D call. CDR3 length equals 13 residues. Trimming left V 0 bases short and J 4 bases short, with 7 bases between. Germline lookup yields CDR1 SGDLS and CDR2 YYNGEE. In nucleotides, the CDR3 is TGTGCCAGCAGCGTAGTGGAGCGAGAGACCCAGTACTTC. This gives the protein CASSVVERETQYF.

With respect to this clone: Other DNA sequences of this sample code for an identical CDR3. The rearrangement joins TRBV4-2 to TRBJ2-5; 9 positions match TRBD2. CDR3 length: 18 residues. V dropped 0 bases and J dropped 0; count of bases not matched to a gene: 8. CDR1 LGHNA and CDR2 YNFKEQ come from the germline V gene. In DNA, the CDR3 is TGTGCCAGCAGCCAAGAACTGGGGCTAGCGGGATACCAAGAGACCCAGTACTTC. Encoded protein: CASSQELGLAGYQETQYF.

The chain joins TRBV7-6 to TRBJ1-2; a possible D gene is TRBD1 (5 bases). The CDR3 loop spans 14 amino acids. Trimming removed 5 bases from V and 7 bases from J, with 17 bases in between. CDR1 and CDR2 (germline): SGHVS, FNYEAQ. The CDR3 region has the DNA TGTGCCAGCAGCCCGGACAACGGATCGGCTGGCTACACCTTC. As protein: CASSPDNGSAGYTF.

V gene TRBV29-1 combines with J gene TRBJ1-1; D remains unclear. Per germline, CDR1 SQVTM and CDR2 ANQGSEA. The CDR3 covers 14 residues. The V end was cut by 6 bases, the J end by 0 bases, with 14 bases between. The CDR3 reads CSVRKENLNTEAFF. CDR3 bases: TGCAGCGTCCGAAAAGAGAATCTGAACACTGAAGCTTTCTTT.

This clone occurred a few times. This chain uses TRBV10-3 with TRBJ2-7, with 7 bases lining up with TRBD1. CDR1 and CDR2 (germline): ENHRY, SYGVKD. With V trimmed by 7 bases and J by 1 base, 7 bases remained unmatched. This CDR3 region has 14 residues. CDR3 amino acids: CAINPTGVSYEQYF. The CDR3 bases are TGTGCCATCAACCCCACAGGGGTTTCCTACGAGCAGTACTTC.

The J gene is TRBJ2-7, the V gene TRBV2; D gene uncertain. V lost 7 bases to trimming and J lost 3 bases, with 10 bases between them. Germline lookup yields CDR1 SNHLY and CDR2 FYNNEI. The CDR3 contains 12 residues. CDR3 nucleotide sequence: TGTGCCAGCATTCAGTCTCACTACGAGCAGTACTTC. Encoded protein: CASIQSHYEQYF.

This chain connects TRBV9 to TRBJ1-1; a weak D match, TRBD1 (6 bases). The CDR3 has 15 amino acids. Germline lookup yields CDR1 SGDLS and CDR2 YYNGEE. V was pared by 7 bases and J by 3 bases, with 19 bases between. Written as DNA, the CDR3 is TGTGCCAGCTCCCGCGACCCCAGACAGGACACTGAAGCTTTCTTT. It specifies CASSRDPRQDTEAFF.

The rearrangement joins TRBV18 to TRBJ2-5; TRBD1 aligns across 7 bases. The CDR3 has 15 residues. Trimming at V came to 6 bases and at J to 5 bases, leaving 12 bases not matched to a gene. Germline lookup yields CDR1 KGHSH and CDR2 LQKENI. CDR3 DNA: TGTGCCAGCTCTCGGACTCAGACAGGGATGGAGACCCAGTACTTC. Protein product: CASSRTQTGMETQYF.

CDR3 loop: CASSVGLAGEDTQYF. The CDR3 region has the DNA TGTGCCAGCAGCGTAGGGCTAGCGGGAGAGGATACGCAGTATTTT. The chain links TRBV9 to TRBJ2-3; 10 positions agree with TRBD2. J lost 6 bases, V lost 0 bases, and 4 bases had no gene match. The CDR3 runs to 15 residues. Germline V gene lookup returns CDR1 SGDLS and CDR2 YYNGEE.

As DNA, the CDR3 is TGTGCCAGCAGCCCGAGACAGGGACCAGATACGCAGTATTTT. This sequence encodes CASSPRQGPDTQYF. The chain joins TRBV9 to TRBJ2-3, with 7 nucleotides matching TRBD1. V gave up 4 bases and J gave up 4 bases; unmatched junction bases: 6. CDR1 and CDR2 (germline): SGDLS, YYNGEE. CDR3 length: 14 amino acids.

The V gene is TRBV27, the J gene TRBJ1-1, with D maybe TRBD1 (6 bases). The germline V gene has CDR1 MNHEY and CDR2 SMNVEV (reference sequence). The CDR3 has 16 amino acids. The V end lost 4 bases, the J end lost 3 bases, and 18 bases lay between the germline ends. The CDR3 coding sequence is TGTGCCAGCAGTTCACCTCTTGCACAGGGCTACACTGAAGCTTTCTTT. Protein: CASSSPLAQGYTEAFF.

The count of this clone is one. The V and J genes are TRBV7-3 and TRBJ1-1, with TRBD1 matching over 8 bases. CDR1 is SGHTA, CDR2 FQGTGA, per germline. V dropped 5 bases and J dropped 1; count of bases not matched to a gene: 3. The CDR3 loop spans 14 amino acids. The CDR3 coding sequence is TGTGCCAGCAGCCCGACAGGGGCGAACACTGAAGCTTTCTTT. The encoded protein is CASSPTGANTEAFF. Full variable domain (outside the CDR3, taken from reference TRBV7-3 and TRBJ1-1): GAGVSQTPSNKVTEKGKYVELRCDPISGHTALYWYRQSLGQGPEFLIYFQGTGAADDSGLPNDRFFAVRPEGSVSTLKIQRTERGDSAVYLCASSPTGANTEAFFGQGTRLTVV.

This chain connects TRBV11-3 to TRBJ2-2; D is perhaps TRBD2 (5 bases). Germline-derived CDR1 and CDR2 are SGHNT and YENEEA. With 0 bases removed from V and 2 bases from J, the gap between germline ends came to 7 bases. CDR3 length: 15 amino acids. CDR3 loop: CASSLDGGNTGELFF. The CDR3 region has the DNA TGTGCCAGCAGCTTAGATGGAGGTAACACCGGGGAGCTGTTTTTT. The complete variable domain, with remaining parts taken from reference TRBV11-3 and TRBJ2-2, reads EAGVVQSPRYKIIEKKQPVAFWCNPISGHNTLYWYLQNLGQGPELLIRYENEEAVDDSQLPKDRFSAERLKGVDSTLKIQPAELGDSAVYLCASSLDGGNTGELFFGEGSRLTVL.

The chain links TRBV27 to TRBJ2-7, with D possibly TRBD2 on 6 matching bases. Germline CDR1 and CDR2: MNHEY and SMNVEV (reference sequence). Trimming left V 2 bases short and J 2 bases short, with 19 bases between. The CDR3 has 17 residues. The CDR3 DNA is TGTGCCAGCAGTTTAAGTGGCGGGACTTGGCCCCCCTACGAGCAGTACTTC. This translates into CASSLSGGTWPPYEQYF.

This sequence joins TRBV4-2 and TRBJ2-5; weak D call: TRBD2 (7 bases). V gave up 0 bases and J gave up 11 bases, with 16 bases separating them. The CDR3 has 14 amino acids. Per the germline V gene, CDR1 is LGHNA and CDR2 is YNFKEQ. The DNA of the CDR3 is TGTGCCAGCAGCCAAGATTGGGGGAGGGGGAAGCAGTACTTC. This sequence encodes CASSQDWGRGKQYF.

This chain connects TRBV7-2 to TRBJ2-2; D remains ambiguous. V dropped 5 bases and J dropped 6 bases, with 10 bases sitting between them. The CDR3 is 13 amino acids. Germline CDR1 is SGHTA and CDR2 is FQGNSA. The CDR3 loop is CASSLTRAGELFF. The CDR3 DNA reads TGTGCCAGCAGCCTGACCCGGGCCGGGGAGCTGTTTTTT.

This chain connects TRBV27 to TRBJ1-5; no firm D call. Germline V gives CDR1 MNHEY, CDR2 SMNVEV (reference sequence). V was clipped by 4 bases and J by 6 bases, with 7 bases between them. CDR3 length: 12 residues. Here the CDR3 reads CASSSGSQPQHF. The CDR3 coding sequence is TGTGCCAGCAGTTCGGGGAGTCAGCCCCAGCATTTT.

The genes are TRBV18 and TRBJ2-5; 10 positions match TRBD1. This CDR3 is 15 amino acids long. The ends lost 3 bases at V and 5 bases at J; junction bases unmatched: 6. Germline V lookup: CDR1 KGHSH, CDR2 LQKENI. CDR3 bases: TGTGCCAGCTCACCGGGGACAGGGGTGTTGGAGACCCAGTACTTC. Amino acids: CASSPGTGVLETQYF.

V usage is TRBV5-6 and J usage is TRBJ2-5, with 11 bases that match TRBD2. Germline assignment: CDR1 SGHDT and CDR2 YYEEEE. The V and J ends lost 0 bases and 3 bases, in that order; junction bases with no gene match: 4. The CDR3 contains 16 residues. The CDR3 here is CASSLETSGSKETQYF. The CDR3 DNA reads TGTGCCAGCAGCTTGGAAACTAGCGGGAGTAAAGAGACCCAGTACTTC.

CDR3 sequence (DNA): TGTGCCAGCGCGACTTGGTTGGGCACCGGGGAGCTGTTTTTT. Its translation: CASATWLGTGELFF. The genes are TRBV6-1 and TRBJ2-2; D call uncertain. CDR1 MNHNS and CDR2 SASEGT come from the germline V gene. This CDR3 region has 14 residues. Trimming took off 8 bases at V and 4 bases at J, with 14 bases between the two ends.

This clone was detected only once. The rearrangement uses TRBV9 and TRBJ1-4; D unresolved. Germline CDR1 is SGDLS and CDR2 is YYNGEE. CDR3 length equals 15 residues. Trimming pared 4 bases from V and 5 bases from J, leaving 15 bases between. This CDR3 reads CASSSSGQPNEKLFF. CDR3 bases: TGTGCCAGCAGCTCTAGCGGGCAGCCCAATGAAAAACTGTTTTTT.

The CDR3 DNA reads as TGTGCCAGCAGCGCGGGACGGGCAAAGGAGCAGTACTTC. It yields the protein CASSAGRAKEQYF. This chain links TRBV5-4 with TRBJ2-7; possible D gene TRBD2, 6 bases. CDR3 length equals 13 residues. Germline V lookup: CDR1 SGHNT, CDR2 YYREEE (reference sequence). Trimming left V 4 bases short and J 7 bases short, with 15 bases between.

This clone was detected only a few times. The rearrangement uses TRBV28 and TRBJ1-5; D gene uncertain. CDR3 size: 15 residues. Trimming cost V 5 bases and J 0 bases, with 11 bases left between them. CDR1 and CDR2 (germline): MDHEN, SYDVKM. The CDR3 bases are TGTGCCAGCAGTGAAACAGATTATAGCAATCAGCCCCAGCATTTT. Translating it yields CASSETDYSNQPQHF.

Regarding this clone: One junction end does not reproduce the germline sequence, and a read error may be involved. The genes are TRBV15 and TRBJ2-3, with 10 bases that match TRBD2. Germline V lookup: CDR1 LNHNV, CDR2 YYDKDF (reference sequence). The CDR3 runs 15 residues. The CDR3 is CAASRLAGVTDTQYF. The CDR3 DNA follows: TGTGCCGCCAGTCGTCTAGCGGGAGTAACAGATACGCAGTATTTT.

The sample holds one count of this clone. The chain combines TRBV27 with TRBJ2-7, with 8 positions matching TRBD2. Germline V lookup: CDR1 MNHEY, CDR2 SMNVEV (reference sequence). With V trimmed by 2 bases and J by 4 bases, 13 bases remained unmatched. CDR3 length: 17 amino acids. This CDR3 reads CASSLNARPSGYYEQYF. DNA for the CDR3: TGTGCCAGCAGTTTAAATGCTCGGCCTAGCGGGTATTACGAGCAGTACTTC.

This sequence joins TRBV7-2 and TRBJ2-3; possible D gene TRBD1, 5 bases. Trimming shortened V by 5 bases and J by 3 bases, and 18 bases separated the two germline ends. The CDR3 contains 16 residues. Germline CDR1 is SGHTA and CDR2 is FQGNSA. This CDR3 is CASSTGLGVATDTQYF. The CDR3 bases are TGTGCCAGCAGCACCGGGTTAGGGGTCGCAACAGATACGCAGTATTTT.

This clone was seen just once. V and J are TRBV7-2 and TRBJ1-1; a possible D gene is TRBD1 (6 bases). The CDR3 has 14 amino acids. From germline, CDR1 is SGHTA and CDR2 FQGNSA. V was trimmed by 5 bases and J by 5 bases, leaving 15 bases between them. This chain's CDR3 is CASSPEGGRTEAFF. CDR3 in DNA: TGTGCCAGCAGCCCCGAGGGGGGGCGAACTGAAGCTTTCTTT.